The subject of this entry is one TCR beta chain. Across about two dozen US areas, participants ranged in age from about 18 to 100 years. Participant-reported clinical history was the basis for cohort assignment. This sample is part of a study of blood T cell repertoires in COVID-19. Overall study context: Sources were T cells, B-cell-depleted T cells, or PBMCs; the material itself was cDNA or gDNA.

The table came from immunoSEQ multiplex PCR; TCRdb's copy has only in-frame clones and leaves some out. The sample lists about 180,000 clones, 75% to 90% occurring once. CDR1 and CDR2 from the germline V gene are ENHRY and SYGVKD. The CDR3 is 14 residues long. V trimming: 4 bases; J trimming: 4 bases; junction bases outside the gene matches: 5. The sequenced sample was PBMCs or T cells enriched from blood (not recorded which). This clonotype was obtained from a woman between 40 and 50 years old with acute COVID-19. The rearrangement uses TRBV10-3 and TRBJ2-7; 9 nucleotides match TRBD2. The CDR3 sequence is CAISGETSGYEQYF. The CDR3 nucleotides are TGTGCCATCAGTGGCGAGACTAGCGGTTACGAGCAGTACTTC.